These T cell receptor beta chains were read from a single sample in a study of T cell responses to AZD1222 COVID-19 vaccine. The protocol was immunoSEQ multiplex PCR, while the TCRdb copy is restricted to in-frame clones and leaves out a portion. Of over 100,000 clones listed, 85% to 90% are singletons. Sequenced here: peripheral blood, sampled on day 0 of AZD1222 vaccination. The receptors here all came from an adult in good health. Both conserved end residues are part of each CDR3. The D gene is left open where the match is weak. Size is stated for part of the rows, as once, few or many counts, or as a class when the clone is expanded.

clone_size: once
v_call: TRBV19
j_call: TRBJ1-4
d_call: TRBD1
cdr3_nt: TGTGCCAGTAGTATCCTTACCGGGACAGTTAATGAAAAACTGTTTTTT
cdr3_aa: CASSILTGTVNEKLFF

clone_size: NA
v_call: TRBV9
j_call: TRBJ2-7
d_call: NA
cdr3_nt: TGTGCCAGCAGCAACTCTAGGGGGAACGAGCAGTACTTC
cdr3_aa: CASSNSRGNEQYF

clone_size: NA
v_call: TRBV4-3
j_call: TRBJ1-2
d_call: TRBD1
cdr3_nt: TGCGCCAGCAGCCAAGACCGGGACAGGGAGGGCGGCTATGGCTACACCTTC
cdr3_aa: CASSQDRDREGGYGYTF

clone_size: NA
v_call: TRBV19
j_call: TRBJ1-5
d_call: TRBD1
cdr3_nt: TGTGCCAGTAGTATTAGTAACAGGGGGCATAACCAGCCCCAGCATTTT
cdr3_aa: CASSISNRGHNQPQHF

clone_size: NA
v_call: TRBV27
j_call: TRBJ1-2
d_call: NA
cdr3_nt: TGTGCCAGCAGTCGGGACACCTATGGCTACACCTTC
cdr3_aa: CASSRDTYGYTF

clone_size: once
v_call: TRBV12-3/TRBV12-4
j_call: TRBJ2-1
d_call: NA
cdr3_nt: TGTGCCAGCAGCTTGACAGAGTACAATGAGCAGTTCTTC
cdr3_aa: CASSLTEYNEQFF

clone_size: NA
v_call: TRBV28
j_call: TRBJ2-7
d_call: NA
cdr3_nt: TGTGCCAGCAGTCCAGGACAGTCCTACGAGCAGTACTTC
cdr3_aa: CASSPGQSYEQYF

clone_size: NA
v_call: TRBV2
j_call: TRBJ2-4
d_call: NA
cdr3_nt: TGTGCCAGCACCGGAGGGGGAAACATTCAGTACTTC
cdr3_aa: CASTGGGNIQYF

clone_size: NA
v_call: TRBV7-9
j_call: TRBJ1-2
d_call: TRBD1
cdr3_nt: TGTGCCAGCAGCTTCTGGCCCGGGACAGGAAACTATGGCTACACCTTC
cdr3_aa: CASSFWPGTGNYGYTF

clone_size: NA
v_call: TRBV29-1
j_call: TRBJ1-1
d_call: NA
cdr3_nt: TGCAGCGCTGGGGCGCGGGCAGGGATAATGAACACTGAAGCTTTCTTT
cdr3_aa: CSAGARAGIMNTEAFF